Following are 5 T cell receptor beta chains from one sample sequenced in a study of CD8 T cells in Susac syndrome. A quantity of roughly 0.5 to 1 ug RNA underwent reverse transcription using random hexamers. TCRdb analysed the immunoSEQ multiplex PCR reads with MiXCR anew, one entry per CDR3 protein. This sample yields approximately 120,000 distinct CDR3 sequences, of which less than 97% are seen a single time; around 0.1% belongs to the top ten. The sample taken for sequencing was CD4+ T cells from PBMCs. Receptors were obtained from a human donor in good health.

V and J are TRBV6-2 or TRBV6-3 and TRBJ1-1; 9 bases line up with TRBD1. Germline V CDR1 and CDR2: MNHEY, SVGEGT. The CDR3 spans 16 residues. The junction had 8 bases not matched to a gene; V was cut back by 6 bases and J by 0 bases. The CDR3 DNA sequence: TGTGCCAGCAGAGGGGGGACAGGGATGATGAACACTGAAGCTTTCTTT. Residues: CASRGGTGMMNTEAFF.

This chain connects TRBV4-2 to TRBJ1-6; 7 bases align to TRBD1. The CDR3 runs to 16 residues. Looked up from germline, CDR1 is LGHNA and CDR2 is YNFKEQ. V lost 0 bases and J lost 10; bases outside the gene matches: 9. CDR3 in amino acids: CASSQDLGGRQSPLHF. DNA of the CDR3: TGTGCCAGCAGCCAAGATTTAGGGGGCCGTCAGTCACCCCTCCACTTT.

This sequence joins TRBV6-2 or TRBV6-3 and TRBJ2-1; D gene uncertain. Germline CDR1 is MNHEY and CDR2 is SVGEGT. The length of the CDR3 is 13 residues. Trimming pared 5 bases from V and 8 bases from J, leaving 13 bases between. The CDR3 DNA reads TGTGCCAGCAGTCCCCTCGGAGTCGATGAGCAGTTCTTC. Translated, it gives CASSPLGVDEQFF.

J is TRBJ2-1 and V is TRBV4-3, with 10 bases lining up with TRBD2. This CDR3 comprises 17 residues. V was pared by 1 base and J by 0 bases, with 3 bases of the junction left unmatched. Germline-derived CDR1 and CDR2 are LGHNA and YSLEER. CDR3 region: CASSQGASGSSYNEQFF. Written as DNA, the CDR3 is TGCGCCAGCAGCCAAGGGGCTAGCGGGAGCTCCTACAATGAGCAGTTCTTC.

This clonotype was counted once. The chain carries TRBV20-1 and TRBJ1-2; no clear D. Germline values: CDR1 DFQATT, CDR2 SNEGSKA (reference sequence). V lost 2 bases to trimming and J lost 0 bases, with 19 bases between them. The CDR3 contains 17 residues. CDR3 nucleotides: TGCAGTGCTAGACCCGGCGGTGGGCAGCCGTCTAACTATGGCTACACCTTC. Protein sequence: CSARPGGGQPSNYGYTF.